This section outlines one T cell receptor beta chain sequence together with its context. Antigen: not known. One junction end does not reproduce the germline sequence, and a read error may be involved. The record originates from a study of tumor-infiltrating lymphocytes in primary liver carcinoma. Overall study: The five patients, who were men and women, ranged in age from 30 to 69 years. The study reported T1-T3 N0M0 tumors spanning 4.2 to 10 cm.

The source of the blood RNA was unsorted whole blood, and germline DNA was extracted as well. Total RNA (roughly 0.45 ug) served as template for TCR beta cDNA synthesis primed by a constant-region primer. It was through three nested multiplex PCR rounds of slightly modified ARM-PCR that TCR beta libraries arose. A C-beta reverse primer and TRBV1-TRBV30 forward primers served in each of the first two PCR rounds, at ten to eleven cycles apiece. TCRdb recomputed calls from the multiplex PCR reads with MiXCR, one row per CDR3 protein. The data hold almost 200,000 distinct CDR3 sequences, with approximately 64% observed a single time. This CDR3 is 14 amino acids long. The germline gives CDR1 SQVTM, CDR2 ANQGSEA. Study findings and constraints: Tumor-adjacent and tumor-blood pairs shared a smaller degree of overlap than tumor region pairs. Against blood, tumors held a significantly higher top-250-clone fraction (p = 0.039).

Specimen: peripheral blood. The sequence came from an older woman with primary liver carcinoma and hepatitis B virus infection. J is TRBJ2-2 and V is TRBV29-1, with D possibly matching TRBD2 (5 bases). The CDR3 protein is CSVERRTSTGEPFF. DNA for the CDR3: TGCAGTGTTGAGAGGAGGACGAGCACCGGGGAGCCGTTTTTT.